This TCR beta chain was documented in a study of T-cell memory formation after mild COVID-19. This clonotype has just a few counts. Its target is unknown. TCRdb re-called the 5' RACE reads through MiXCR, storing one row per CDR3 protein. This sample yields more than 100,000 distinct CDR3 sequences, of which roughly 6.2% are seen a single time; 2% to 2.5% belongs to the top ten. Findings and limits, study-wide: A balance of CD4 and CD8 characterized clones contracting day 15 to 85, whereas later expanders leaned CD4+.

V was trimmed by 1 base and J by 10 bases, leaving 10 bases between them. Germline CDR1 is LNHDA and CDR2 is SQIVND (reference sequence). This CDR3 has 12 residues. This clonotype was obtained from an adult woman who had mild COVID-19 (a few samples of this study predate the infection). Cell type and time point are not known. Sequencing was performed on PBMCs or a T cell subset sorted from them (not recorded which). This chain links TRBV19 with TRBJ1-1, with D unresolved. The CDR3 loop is CASSIGGSRAFF. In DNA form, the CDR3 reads TGTGCCAGTAGTATAGGAGGGTCGAGAGCTTTCTTT.